This T cell receptor beta chain is drawn from a study of blood T cell repertoires in COVID-19. Turning to the study itself: Acute and convalescent COVID-19 samples came from the United States, Italy and Spain. PBMCs, B-cell-depleted T cells, or T cells provided the cDNA or gDNA that made up the material.

Per the study methods: Estimated nucleated cell counts came from reference gene primer amplification. Libraries were prepared by immunoSEQ multiplex PCR; TCRdb keeps only in-frame clonotypes and omits some of them. V, J and clone size derive from that table, while D and trimming were established from the DNA sequence. The sample consists of about 200,000 clones, 80% of them appearing once. This CDR3 region has 14 residues. V lost 3 bases and J 0 bases, leaving 8 bases between the germline ends. CDR1 SGHNT and CDR2 YYREEE come from the germline V gene (reference sequence). The sequence came from a woman between 65 and 79 years old with acute or convalescent COVID-19. The specimen sequenced was peripheral blood. This chain links TRBV5-4 with TRBJ2-3, with D unclear. This chain's CDR3 is CASSSYGSTDTQYF. As DNA, the CDR3 is TGTGCCAGCAGCTCGTACGGGAGCACAGATACGCAGTATTTT.